This entry describes one T cell receptor beta chain. This entry comes from a study of blood T cell repertoires in COVID-19. Profiled with immunoSEQ multiplex PCR; TCRdb holds only in-frame clones, not every one. This table holds 160,000 or so clones, over 75% found once. Between the trimmed V and J ends, which lost 2 bases and 7 bases, there was a span of 14 bases. CDR1 and CDR2 from the germline V gene are LNHDA and SQIVND (reference sequence). The CDR3 length is 15 residues. The specimen was peripheral blood. The source is a man between 65 and 85 years old with active or convalescent COVID-19. The rearrangement uses TRBV19 and TRBJ1-4; D is unclear. The chain's CDR3 is CASSISGPLGEKLFF. The DNA of the CDR3 is TGTGCCAGTAGTATAAGCGGCCCTCTAGGTGAAAAACTGTTTTTT.